This T cell receptor (beta chain) originates from a study of Graves' ophthalmopathy and Graves' hyperthyroidism. Study-wide results and caveats: Sensitivity of roughly 88% and specificity of about 84% were achieved when a 13-signature model separated ophthalmopathy from stable hyperthyroidism.

This clonotype was counted many times. No antigen is known for it. This CDR3 comprises 14 residues. J was trimmed by 2 bases and V by 8 bases; bases with no gene match: 5. The germline CDR1 and CDR2 sequences are SNHLY and FYNNEI. Only newly diagnosed hyperthyroidism patients aged 18 to 65, with under 2 months' duration, were enrolled. Using RNA transcripts, the TCR beta CDR3 regions were amplified. The workflow started with a first-round RT-PCR run with HTBI primers and then moved on to a second-round multiplex PCR. Each CDR3 protein is one row after TCRdb ran MiXCR on the multiplex PCR reads. Here the sample spans around 1,200,000 distinct CDR3 sequences, approximately 35% being singletons.

This sequence was found in an adult man with Graves' hyperthyroidism. Sequencing input: peripheral blood or thyroid tissue (not recorded which). The chain carries TRBV2 and TRBJ1-2, with 10 bases aligning to TRBD1. The CDR3 reads CASRDRGTNYGYTF. The DNA of the CDR3 is TGTGCCAGCCGGGACAGGGGAACCAACTATGGCTACACCTTC.